This entry lists 17 T cell receptor beta chains sequenced from one sample in a study of yellow fever vaccine responses in identical twins. TCRdb reprocessed the RT-PCR reads via MiXCR and lists one record per CDR3 protein. The table includes under 30,000 distinct CDR3 sequences, under 85% detected once. Sequencing used T cells from blood (PBMCs), unsorted or a sorted subset (not recorded which), obtained before or after yellow fever vaccination (not recorded which). These receptors were collected from a woman aged 18-29 years who received the yellow fever vaccine.

This chain uses TRBV7-3 with TRBJ2-1, with 13 bases matching TRBD2. Per the germline V gene, CDR1 is SGHTA and CDR2 is FQGTGA. V lost 5 bases and J lost 8; bases outside the gene matches: 9. This CDR3 has 16 residues. CDR3: CASSGTSGTPLHEQFF. CDR3 nucleotides: TGTGCCAGCAGCGGGACTAGCGGGACGCCGCTCCATGAGCAGTTCTTC.

The gene calls are TRBV12-3 or TRBV12-4 and TRBJ1-2; D not resolved. Between the trimmed V and J ends, which lost 5 bases and 0 bases, there was a span of 19 bases. The CDR3 is 17 amino acids. CDR3 DNA: TGTGCCAGCAGTAAGTCCCTAAGTAGGGTAGCTAACTATGGCTACACCTTC. Protein: CASSKSLSRVANYGYTF.

V is TRBV3-1 and J is TRBJ2-1, with a possible D match to TRBD1 (5 bases). V was trimmed by 2 bases and J by 9 bases, leaving 20 bases between them. The CDR3 has 16 amino acids. CDR1 and CDR2 (germline): LGHDT, YNNKEL (reference sequence). The CDR3 protein is CASSQKSTTLGAEQFF. The CDR3 DNA reads as TGTGCCAGCAGCCAAAAATCCACCACTCTAGGGGCTGAGCAGTTCTTC.

The chain employs TRBV11-2 and TRBJ2-7; maybe TRBD1 (5 bases). Germline CDR1 is SGHAT and CDR2 is FQNNGV. V shed 9 bases and J shed 0 bases, with 12 bases lying between them. The CDR3 is 13 residues long. The DNA of the CDR3 is TGTGCCAGTAGAGACAGTTCCTCCTACGAGCAGTACGTC. It yields the protein CASRDSSSYEQYV.

V is TRBV4-2 and J is TRBJ2-1; D may be TRBD1 (6 bases). V dropped 0 bases and J dropped 3 bases, with 9 bases sitting between them. Germline V gene data show CDR1 as LGHNA and CDR2 as YNFKEQ. There are 15 residues in the CDR3. The CDR3 coding sequence is TGTGCCAGCAGCCAAGAGCAGGGGAACTACAATGAGCAGTTCTTC. Translated: CASSQEQGNYNEQFF.

The chain combines TRBV6-5 with TRBJ2-5, with D maybe TRBD1 (5 bases). CDR3 length: 12 residues. Looked up from germline, CDR1 is MNHEY and CDR2 is SVGAGI. V shed 4 bases and J shed 10 bases, with 13 bases lying between them. CDR3 DNA sequence: TGTGCCAGCAGTTCACCAGGGTCTAGCCAGTACTTC. Its translation: CASSSPGSSQYF.

The V gene is TRBV12-2, the J gene TRBJ2-7; the table assigns TRBD1, which was not confirmed against the DNA. TRBV12-2 is a pseudogene. This CDR3 comprises 13 residues. Here the CDR3 reads CASRKDRGYEQYV. The CDR3 DNA sequence: TGTGCAAGTCGCAAGGACAGGGGTTACGAGCAGTACGTC.

The V and J genes are TRBV11-2 and TRBJ2-1; D is undetermined. Between the trimmed V and J ends, which lost 5 bases and 7 bases, there was a span of 15 bases. This CDR3 has 14 amino acids. Germline lookup yields CDR1 SGHAT and CDR2 FQNNGV. As DNA, the CDR3 is TGTGCCAGCAGCCTGGGTTTCCCGGCGAATGAGCAGTTCTTC. It specifies CASSLGFPANEQFF.

The chain employs TRBV5-6 and TRBJ1-4; D ambiguous. Trimming left V 2 bases short and J 8 bases short, with 10 bases between. The CDR3 runs 13 residues. Germline-derived CDR1 and CDR2 are SGHDT and YYEEEE. The chain's CDR3 is CASSFTWNEKLFF. In nucleotides, the CDR3 is TGTGCCAGCAGCTTCACCTGGAACGAAAAACTGTTTTTT.

The rearrangement uses TRBV10-3 and TRBJ2-7, with 9 bases fitting TRBD1. Germline values: CDR1 ENHRY, CDR2 SYGVKD. V trimming: 7 bases; J trimming: 5 bases; junction bases outside the gene matches: 6. This CDR3 contains 13 residues. CDR3 DNA sequence: TGTGCCATCAATGGGGACAGGGTCGACGAGCAGTACTTC. This gives the protein CAINGDRVDEQYF.

This clonotype was counted a single time. V gene TRBV23-1 combines with J gene TRBJ2-1; no clear D. TRBV23-1 is identified as an open reading frame with a role that is uncertain. This CDR3 region has 15 residues. The V end was cut by 2 bases, the J end by 0 bases, with 8 bases between. The CDR3 is CASSQTTSSYNEQFF. The CDR3 DNA sequence: TGCGCCAGCAGTCAAACAACAAGCTCCTACAATGAGCAGTTCTTC.

V gene TRBV2 combines with J gene TRBJ2-3, with D possibly being TRBD2 (6 bases). The V end lost 4 bases, the J end lost 6 bases, and 11 bases lay between the germline ends. The germline V gene has CDR1 SNHLY and CDR2 FYNNEI. CDR3 length equals 13 residues. The CDR3 coding sequence is TGTGCCAGCAGTGTAACTAGCTTGGATACGCAGTATTTT. It yields the protein CASSVTSLDTQYF.

The chain uses TRBV2 and TRBJ2-4, with D maybe TRBD2 (6 bases). This CDR3 comprises 14 residues. Per the germline V gene, CDR1 is SNHLY and CDR2 is FYNNEI. The germline V and J ends were trimmed by 8 bases and 0 bases, with 11 bases remaining between them. This chain's CDR3 is CASLPGVAKNIQYF. The CDR3 DNA is TGTGCCAGCCTCCCGGGGGTAGCCAAAAACATTCAGTACTTC.

V is TRBV25-1 and J is TRBJ1-1; TRBD1 is a possible D gene (5 bases). This CDR3 is 12 amino acids long. V was pared by 5 bases and J by 3 bases, with 7 bases between. Germline CDR1 reads MGHDK; CDR2 reads SYGVNS. The CDR3 region is CASSLGDTEAFF. In DNA, the CDR3 is TGTGCCAGCAGTTTGGGGGACACTGAAGCTTTCTTT.

The genes are TRBV2 and TRBJ1-1; 8 nucleotides line up with TRBD1. V dropped 6 bases and J dropped 3; count of bases not matched to a gene: 6. The length of the CDR3 is 14 residues. Germline CDR1 SNHLY, CDR2 FYNNEI. DNA for the CDR3: TGTGCCAGCAGGGACAGGGTCGTGGACACTGAAGCTTTCTTT. It translates to CASRDRVVDTEAFF.

The chain links TRBV11-1 to TRBJ2-5; D unclear. The CDR3 runs to 14 residues. CDR1 and CDR2 from the germline V gene are SGHAT and FQDESV (reference sequence). The ends were cut back, 1 base at V and 1 base at J, with 7 bases in the middle. CDR3 DNA sequence: TGTGCCAGCAGCTTAGTTACAGTCCAAGAGACCCAGTACTTC. Its translation is CASSLVTVQETQYF.

This clonotype was picked up a small number of times. This chain links TRBV7-9 with TRBJ2-5; D is undetermined. V was shortened by 2 bases and J by 2 bases, with 12 bases between the two germline ends. The germline gives CDR1 SEHNR, CDR2 FQNEAQ (reference sequence). The CDR3 sequence is 15 residues long. The CDR3 nucleotides read TGTGCCAGCAGCTTAAAGGCGGCAGTTCAAGAGACCCAGTACTTC. Translated: CASSLKAAVQETQYF.